This T cell receptor (beta chain) derives from a study of immune characterization of retroperitoneal liposarcoma. From the PCR reads, TCRdb called clonotypes with MiXCR, one entry per CDR3 protein. The table includes 8,000 to 13,000 distinct CDR3 sequences, around a quarter detected once. The germline V gene encodes CDR1 MGHDK and CDR2 SYGVNS. This CDR3 has 15 amino acids. The V end was cut by 4 bases, the J end by 4 bases, with 16 bases between. The chain uses TRBV25-1 and TRBJ1-2; tentatively, D is TRBD1 (5 bases). The sequence was collected from a female donor with retroperitoneal liposarcoma. The material sequenced was tumor tissue. This chain's CDR3 is CASSGPGPQVYGYTF. CDR3 nucleotide sequence: TGTGCCAGCAGTGGCCCAGGCCCACAGGTCTATGGCTACACCTTC.